One sample yielded the 19 T cell receptor beta chains listed below, sequenced in a study of CD8+CD57+ T cells in acquired aplastic anemia. Whoever was chosen for sequencing had shown CD8+CD57+ cell expansion by flow cytometry. The template used for profiling TCR beta VDJ and CDR3 was genomic DNA. TCRdb recomputed calls from the reads with MiXCR, one row per CDR3 protein. Counted here are about 200,000 distinct CDR3 sequences, around three fifths occurring once; the ten biggest clones make up about 60%. Sequences were obtained from sorted CD4+, CD8+, or CD8+CD57+ T cells (not recorded which) from PBMCs. The receptors originated from a human donor with aplastic anemia.

The chain combines TRBV25-1 with TRBJ1-4; TRBD1 might be the D (6 bases). V lost 4 bases and J lost 8, with 14 bases in between. The germline V gene has CDR1 MGHDK and CDR2 SYGVNS. The CDR3 totals 14 residues. CDR3 in DNA: TGTGCCAGCAGTGCCTCCGGGACAAGGGAAAAACTGTTTTTT. Amino acid sequence: CASSASGTREKLFF.

DNA for the CDR3: TGTGCCATCAGCTCCGAAGCCTCGAACACTGAAGCTTTCTTT. It translates to CAISSEASNTEAFF. V usage is TRBV10-3 and J usage is TRBJ1-1; no clear D gene. The CDR3 consists of 14 residues. CDR1 is ENHRY and CDR2 is SYGVKD in the germline V gene. Trimming stripped 6 bases from V and 1 base from J, with 12 bases between.

V gene TRBV15 combines with J gene TRBJ2-5, with TRBD1 matching over 9 bases. Looked up from germline, CDR1 is LNHNV and CDR2 is YYDKDF (reference sequence). The CDR3 contains 14 residues. The ends lost 7 bases at V and 5 bases at J; junction bases unmatched: 8. Here the CDR3 DNA reads TGTGCCACCACCCCGGGACAGGGTGTCGAGACCCAGTACTTC. Its protein product is CATTPGQGVETQYF.

The chain has TRBV5-1 and TRBJ1-5; tentative D call: TRBD1 (5 bases). V was clipped by 0 bases and J by 2 bases, with 9 bases between them. This CDR3 has 15 amino acids. CDR1 SGHRS and CDR2 YFSETQ come from the germline V gene. This CDR3 is CASSLVEGGNQPQHF. The CDR3 bases are TGCGCCAGCAGCTTGGTAGAAGGGGGCAATCAGCCCCAGCATTTT.

A note on this clonotype: The conserved closing phenylalanine or tryptophan is absent in this CDR3, likely reflecting a read error. The chain combines TRBV19 with TRBJ2-2, with D possibly TRBD2 on 6 matching bases. The CDR3 extends over 15 amino acids. Trimming left V 3 bases short and J 0 bases short, with 8 bases between. In germline, CDR1 is LNHDA, CDR2 SQIVND (reference sequence). This CDR3 reads CASSIPGANTGELFL. The DNA for the CDR3 is TGTGCCAGTAGTATCCCGGGGGCGAACACCGGGGAGCTGTTTCTT.

The genes are TRBV20-1 and TRBJ2-7; possibly TRBD1 or TRBD2 for D (5 bases each). Germline CDR1 is DFQATT and CDR2 is SNEGSKA (reference sequence). The V gene lost 3 bases and the J gene lost 7 bases, with 19 bases spanning the gap. The CDR3 sequence is 14 residues long. CDR3 amino acids: CSASETGLGGEQYF. For the CDR3, the DNA is TGCAGTGCTAGCGAAACGGGGCTCGGCGGGGAGCAGTACTTC.

The chain joins TRBV6-1 to TRBJ1-6; perhaps TRBD1 as D (6 bases). The CDR3 spans 15 residues. Germline CDR1 and CDR2: MNHNS and SASEGT. Trimming took off 5 bases at V and 6 bases at J, with 14 bases between the two ends. The CDR3 nucleotides read TGTGCCAGCAGTCCGAACGGGGGGCGTAATTCACCCCTCCACTTT. Protein sequence: CASSPNGGRNSPLHF.

The rearrangement uses TRBV7-2 and TRBJ1-1; 9 nucleotides align to TRBD1. After removal of 5 bases from V and 1 base from J, the junction contained 5 bases not matched to a gene. Germline-derived CDR1 and CDR2 are SGHTA and FQGNSA. There are 15 residues in the CDR3. The CDR3 here is CASSPQGQGNTEAFF. The CDR3 DNA is TGTGCCAGCAGCCCGCAGGGACAGGGGAACACTGAAGCTTTCTTT.

The rearrangement links TRBV20-1 to TRBJ2-7; the D is unclear. The germline V gene has CDR1 DFQATT and CDR2 SNEGSKA (reference sequence). The CDR3 runs to 13 residues. The germline V and J ends were trimmed by 3 bases and 2 bases, with 11 bases remaining between them. For the CDR3, the DNA is TGCAGTGCTAGTAAATCTGGGGCCTACGAGCAGTACTTC. It encodes CSASKSGAYEQYF.

This clonotype has at least ten counts. This sequence joins TRBV5-8 and TRBJ1-6, with 7 positions matching TRBD1. V gave up 4 bases and J gave up 7 bases; unmatched junction bases: 8. The CDR3 runs 15 residues. CDR1 is SGHTS, CDR2 YDEGEE, per germline. CDR3 loop: CASSQKDRLNSPLHF. Written as DNA, the CDR3 is TGTGCCAGCAGCCAGAAGGACAGGCTGAATTCACCCCTCCACTTT.

The chain links TRBV2 to TRBJ2-5, with D possibly TRBD2 on 6 matching bases. CDR3 length: 13 residues. Trimming removed 5 bases from V and 2 bases from J, with 9 bases in between. Germline V CDR1 and CDR2: SNHLY, FYNNEI. The CDR3 DNA reads TGTGCCAGCAGTAAGGACTATCAAGAGACCCAGTACTTC. This codes for CASSKDYQETQYF.

V and J are TRBV29-1 and TRBJ1-5; maybe TRBD1 (5 bases). The germline CDR1 and CDR2 sequences are SQVTM and ANQGSEA. V lost 4 bases to trimming and J lost 2 bases, with 18 bases between them. This CDR3 has 16 amino acids. In DNA, the CDR3 is TGCAGCGTTGTTGGGGACCCTAGGACGGGCAATCAGCCCCAGCATTTT. Translation gives CSVVGDPRTGNQPQHF.

This clonotype has a count of ten or more. One end of the junction varies from germline; a read error may be responsible. The rearrangement links TRBV5-1 to TRBJ2-7; TRBD1 matches 9 bases. This CDR3 contains 14 residues. Germline loops: CDR1 SGHRS, CDR2 YFSETQ. CDR3 coding DNA: TGTGCCAGCAGCTTGGGACAGGGTTCCTACGAGCAGTACTTC. Encoded protein: CASSLGQGSYEQYF. Using reference TRBV5-1 and TRBJ2-7 for the parts outside the CDR3, the full variable domain is KAGVTQTPRYLIKTRGQQVTLSCSPISGHRSVSWYQQTPGQGLQFLFEYFSETQRNKGNFPGRFSGRQFSNSRSEMNVSTLELGDSALYLCASSLGQGSYEQYFGPGTRLTVT.

This chain connects TRBV2 to TRBJ1-2; 7 bases map to TRBD1. The CDR3 covers 14 residues. Per germline, CDR1 SNHLY and CDR2 FYNNEI. With 6 bases clipped from V and 4 bases from J, the junction kept 8 bases outside the gene matches. The DNA of the CDR3 is TGTGCCAGCAGGGGGTGGACAGGCGCCTATGGCTACACCTTC. Translation: CASRGWTGAYGYTF.

The V call is TRBV20-1, the J call TRBJ1-5; a possible D gene is TRBD1 (6 bases). The CDR3 has 13 residues. V was trimmed by 3 bases and J by 6 bases, leaving 12 bases between them. CDR1 and CDR2 from the germline V gene are DFQATT and SNEGSKA (reference sequence). The CDR3, as DNA: TGCAGTGCTAGGAAACAGGGAAGTCAGCCCCAGCATTTT. Amino acid sequence: CSARKQGSQPQHF.

J is TRBJ1-5 and V is TRBV7-8; D gene unclear. V lost 3 bases and J 4 bases, leaving 16 bases between the germline ends. Germline V lookup: CDR1 SGHVS, CDR2 FQNEAQ. This CDR3 contains 16 residues. The CDR3 DNA reads as TGTGCCAGCAGCTTGGGTGACCAAATAGGGAATCAGCCCCAGCATTTT. Translating it yields CASSLGDQIGNQPQHF. The whole variable domain, filled in from reference TRBV7-8 and TRBJ1-5, reads GAGVSQSPRYKVAKRGQDVALRCDPISGHVSLFWYQQALGQGPEFLTYFQNEAQLDKSGLPSDRFFAERPEGSVSTLKIQRTQQEDSAVYLCASSLGDQIGNQPQHFGDGTRLSIL.

This rearrangement joins TRBV3-1 to TRBJ1-2, with D maybe TRBD1 (5 bases). Looked up from germline, CDR1 is LGHDT and CDR2 is YNNKEL (reference sequence). The CDR3 loop spans 14 amino acids. V was shortened by 0 bases and J by 5 bases, with 10 bases between the two germline ends. This CDR3 is CASSQDGGTYGYTF. The CDR3 region has the DNA TGTGCCAGCAGCCAAGACGGGGGAACTTATGGCTACACCTTC.

This clonotype came up a few times. The chain recombines TRBV2 with TRBJ2-1, with D unresolved. With 4 bases removed from V and 0 bases from J, the gap between germline ends came to 10 bases. CDR1 is SNHLY and CDR2 is FYNNEI in the germline V gene. The CDR3 contains 15 residues. CDR3 region: CASSGDRGSYNEQFF. The CDR3 nucleotides are TGTGCCAGCAGTGGGGATCGCGGCTCCTACAATGAGCAGTTCTTC.

The rearrangement joins TRBV5-6 to TRBJ2-7, with D unclear. Germline V gene sequence: CDR1 SGHDT, CDR2 YYEEEE. V lost 0 bases, J lost 0 bases, and 7 bases lay in between. This CDR3 has 14 amino acids. CDR3 amino acids: CASSLGQNSYEQYF. DNA of the CDR3: TGTGCCAGCAGCTTGGGGCAGAACTCCTACGAGCAGTACTTC.